This entry describes one TCR beta chain. Its antigen target is currently unknown. One base away there is no much larger clone; base qualities are not given. All of the isolated RNA was reverse transcribed with the High Capacity cDNA Reverse Transcription Kit, so expressed TCRB transcripts were sequenced. Deep immunoSEQ sequencing was applied to naive, central memory and regulatory T cell samples, giving an average of around 3.4 million total reads per sample. Sorted cells were lysed in RLT buffer, and RNA was extracted using DNase-treated RNeasy Micro or Mini kits according to cell number. Each cell subset was processed on its own to prevent cross-contamination, while patient and healthy donor samples were processed together. The immunoSEQ multiplex PCR was used to amplify TCRB sequences from cDNA, yielding 87-bp fragments that span the CDR3 region. Amplicons were sequenced on the Illumina HiSeq platform. The source study handled its data this way. PCR bias was corrected computationally using synthetic template baselines, and reads within Hamming distance 2 were collapsed, with unmergeable singletons discarded. Reads were aligned to IMGT to assign V, D and J genes, CDR3 length, and insertions or deletions at six rearrangement sites. Within each subset, clonotype counts were normalized to sorted cell number, after which true diversity and Gini coefficients were computed with the tcR R package. The overlap coefficient, calculated on TCRB nucleotide sequences, was used to quantify repertoire sharing. Out-of-frame TCRB sequences from naive cells were analyzed as a proxy for the pre-selection repertoire. The table was pulled from immuneACCESS by TCRdb, which kept in-frame rearrangements only. Such tables lose some clones; where checked, under half of the loss comes from unresolved V genes, and the rest has no known cause. V and J calls and clone size are given by that table; D and trimming were obtained from the DNA. The sample table holds about 240,000 clones, of which approximately 14% were seen once. The leading ten clones occupy about 0.019% of the sample.

These data are taken from a study of beta chain features in type 1 diabetes (dated by TCRdb to the late 2010s). Background for the entire study: No differences in mean age, gender distribution, total cell number or subset yield were found between patients and healthy donors. A total of some 100,000,000 sorted cells were examined across all samples, and the number of cells per subset was strongly correlated with RNA yield. The study compared the TCRB repertoires of sorted circulating CD4+ T cell subsets in recently diagnosed type 1 diabetes patients with those in matched healthy donors. Naive and central memory subsets were obtained from all 30 or so donors, but regulatory and stem cell-like memory subsets were isolated from only 8 patients and 8 healthy donors.

Each donor gave one peripheral blood draw, roughly 120 mL on average, collected into heparinised tubes. Naive, central memory, regulatory and stem cell-like memory CD4+ T cells were sorted on a BD FACSAria II using a panel including CD45RO, CCR7, CD25, CD127, CD95 and CD27. All sorted populations exceeded 95% purity. PBMCs were separated immediately by Lymphoprep density gradient centrifugation and were stained directly, without being cultured. So that batch effects would be minimized, each experiment stained and sorted samples in pairs, pairing one healthy donor with one patient. CDR1 and CDR2 were assigned from the germline V gene as SGHRS and YFSETQ. The junction shows trimming of 0 bases on V and 2 bases on J, and the gene matches do not reach 1 base of it. The CDR3 measures 14 amino acids from cysteine to phenylalanine. Left in the record is the CDR3 DNA by itself, 42 bases read in frame from the first base.

General conclusions and limits of the study: Shorter templates might be favored by PCR, yet because patient and control samples were amplified and corrected together, any such skew would affect both groups equally. Because cDNA rather than genomic DNA was sequenced, highly expressing activated cells could have been over-represented, although no difference in activation and CD3 levels was found between groups. A moderate but significant shortening of TCRB CDR3 length was observed in type 1 diabetes patients in all four CD4+ subsets. Because small numbers of individuals were included in the HLA sub-analyses, any influence of HLA type on TCRB rearrangement was left unresolved. Fewer insertions and more nucleotide deletions at VDJ recombination sites were observed in patients with type 1 diabetes, implying thymic rearrangement abnormalities. Naive, central memory and regulatory TCRB repertoires appeared more similar among patients than among healthy donors.

The source is a man aged 25 to 40 with type 1 diabetes. The sequence is built from TRBV5-1 and TRBJ2-7, with 8 junctional bases fitting TRBD1. The specimen was naive CD4+ T cells from blood. The cell subset or site label, as the study defines it: true naive CD4+ T cells. The bases are TGCGCCAGCAGCTTGGGGGGACAGGCCTACGAGCAGTACTTC. Its amino acids are CASSLGGQAYEQYF.